This T cell receptor (beta chain) was observed in a study of vaccination effects on CD4 cells after COVID-19. Study in general: A median of 72 days separated the second dose and sampling. Study results and limitations: Vaccine-induced clones in healthy vaccinees cross-reacted with common cold coronaviruses in only 1 of 255 cases.

Using immunoSEQ multiplex PCR, the repertoire was profiled, and TCRdb retains in-frame clones only, with some absent. The table lists 27,000 or so clones, about 80% of them singletons. This clone was counted a single time. Its antigen remains unknown. Before sequencing, viral peptide pools were used by the ViraFEST assay to expand antigen-specific CD4+ T cells. When more than 9 days of culture had elapsed, CD4+ T cells were isolated. Participants were vaccinated with two doses of either the BNT162b2 or mRNA-1273 vaccine. Roughly 1.8 million PBMC per well received about 10 IU/ml IL-2 and approximately 9.2 ug/ml peptides in culture. Half the medium was replaced with IL-2 medium on days 3 and 7. The germline V gene encodes CDR1 SGHAT and CDR2 FQNNGV. The CDR3 covers 18 residues. V lost 4 bases to trimming and J lost 7 bases; unmatched junction nucleotides: 13.

The receptor comes from a human donor who received a COVID-19 vaccine. Some clones in this sample may be carry-over from other donors' samples. Sequencing was performed on CD4+ T cells from PBMCs cultured with HCoV-NL63 spike peptides, taken after COVID-19 vaccination. The V call is TRBV11-2, the J call TRBJ2-3; TRBD2 aligns across 14 bases. The CDR3, as DNA: TGTGCCAGCAGCTCTATGAGGACTAGCGGGGGGCCAGGTCATACGCAGTATTTT. This encodes CASSSMRTSGGPGHTQYF.